A single sample gave rise to the 17 T cell receptor beta chains below, sequenced in a study of blood T cell repertoires in COVID-19. The method was immunoSEQ multiplex PCR; TCRdb's version includes in-frame clones alone and lacks a portion of them. The sample has 120,000 to 150,000 clones; approximately 90% are singletons. Sequenced input: peripheral blood. These receptors originate from a woman between 50 and 59 years old with acute or convalescent COVID-19.

The genes are TRBV24-1 and TRBJ2-3, with 7 nucleotides matching TRBD2. The CDR3 has 12 amino acids. The germline CDR1 and CDR2 sequences are KGHDR and SFDVKD. V trimming: 7 bases; J trimming: 3 bases; junction bases outside the gene matches: 0. The CDR3 sequence is CATRGGTDTQYF. The DNA of the CDR3 is TGTGCCACCAGGGGGGGGACAGATACGCAGTATTTT.

The J gene is TRBJ2-3, the V gene TRBV6-6; 9 bases map to TRBD1. V was clipped by 6 bases and J by 3 bases; unmatched bases: 10. Germline lookup yields CDR1 MNHNY and CDR2 SVGAGI (reference sequence). This CDR3 has 16 residues. The CDR3 coding sequence is TGTGCCAGCAGCCCCCGGGACAGGGATGCTACAGATACGCAGTATTTT. Amino acids: CASSPRDRDATDTQYF.

This clone was counted between two and nine times. Written as DNA, the CDR3 is TGTGCCAGTAGTATAGTAGGTGGGCAGATCAATCAGCCCCAGCATTTT. This codes for CASSIVGGQINQPQHF. This chain joins TRBV19 and TRBJ1-5; no definite D call. Deletions cut 1 base from V and 3 bases from J, with 13 bases between. The CDR3 is 16 residues long. Germline values: CDR1 LNHDA, CDR2 SQIVND (reference sequence).

The V call is TRBV27, the J call TRBJ1-2; 10 bases map to TRBD1. This CDR3 has 17 amino acids. Trimming removed 5 bases from V and 0 bases from J; junction bases left unmatched: 9. From germline, CDR1 is MNHEY and CDR2 SMNVEV (reference sequence). CDR3 in amino acids: CASSRTGGLETNYGYTF. CDR3 coding DNA: TGTGCCAGCAGTAGGACAGGGGGTTTAGAAACTAACTATGGCTACACCTTC.

The chain combines TRBV11-2 with TRBJ1-3; TRBD1 might be the D (6 bases). V dropped 2 bases and J dropped 0 bases, with 14 bases sitting between them. The CDR3 has 17 amino acids. Per germline, CDR1 SGHAT and CDR2 FQNNGV. CDR3 sequence (DNA): TGTGCCAGCAGCTTAACCACGGGACATTACTCTGGAAACACCATATATTTT. This encodes CASSLTTGHYSGNTIYF.

The J gene is TRBJ2-7, the V gene TRBV5-4, with 8 bases aligning to TRBD1. V gave up 8 bases and J gave up 4 bases; unmatched junction bases: 5. Germline assignment: CDR1 SGHNT and CDR2 YYREEE (reference sequence). The CDR3 runs 12 residues. The CDR3 sequence is CASSRQGYEQYF. DNA of the CDR3: TGTGCCAGTTCCCGACAGGGGTACGAGCAGTACTTC.

This chain uses TRBV19 with TRBJ2-3; 9 bases map to TRBD1. Germline V gene data show CDR1 as LNHDA and CDR2 as SQIVND (reference sequence). The CDR3 is made up of 15 amino acids. Trimming took 4 bases from V and 5 from J; bases not matched to a gene: 7. The CDR3 bases are TGTGCCAGTAGTACGGACAGGGGAAGGGTAGATACGCAGTATTTT. Its protein is CASSTDRGRVDTQYF.

The chain couples TRBV3-1 (or the pseudogene TRBV3-2) to TRBJ2-7; D unresolved. Per germline, CDR1 LGHDT and CDR2 YNNKEL (reference sequence). This CDR3 comprises 13 residues. V lost 1 base and J lost 4, with 8 bases in between. The CDR3 region is CASSQGNLYEQYF. CDR3 bases: TGTGCCAGCAGCCAAGGTAATTTATACGAGCAGTACTTC.

This rearrangement joins TRBV28 to TRBJ1-1; no clear D gene. Germline CDR1 and CDR2: MDHEN and SYDVKM. V lost 7 bases, J lost 7 bases, and 13 bases lay in between. The length of the CDR3 is 12 residues. The CDR3 is CASTPPYSEAFF. CDR3 DNA: TGTGCCAGCACCCCGCCCTACAGTGAAGCTTTCTTT.

The chain employs TRBV12-3 or TRBV12-4 and TRBJ2-7, with D hard to call. With 4 bases removed from V and 4 bases from J, the gap between germline ends came to 5 bases. This CDR3 is built from 11 residues. The CDR3 DNA reads TGTGCCAGCAGTTCCAGGTACGAGCAGTACTTC. This translates into CASSSRYEQYF.

The V and J genes are TRBV9 and TRBJ2-1; 14 nucleotides line up with TRBD2. The CDR3 covers 19 residues. After removal of 6 bases from V and 4 bases from J, the junction contained 15 bases not matched to a gene. CDR1 is SGDLS, CDR2 YYNGEE, per germline. The CDR3 nucleotides are TGTGCCAGCAACCCCGGGACTAGCGGGAGATCGGGGTCTTACAATGAGCAGTTCTTC. Protein: CASNPGTSGRSGSYNEQFF.

V usage is TRBV9 and J usage is TRBJ1-3, with 7 bases that match TRBD1. J gave up 2 bases and V 4 bases, and 9 bases lay outside the gene matches. From germline, CDR1 is SGDLS and CDR2 YYNGEE. The CDR3 has 16 residues. CDR3 protein: CASSLHDREAGNTIYF. For the CDR3, the DNA is TGTGCCAGCAGCCTACACGACAGGGAGGCTGGAAACACCATATATTTT.

The chain uses TRBV15 and TRBJ2-3; 11 bases line up with TRBD2. Germline-derived CDR1 and CDR2 are LNHNV and YYDKDF (reference sequence). V was pared by 1 base and J by 4 bases, with 1 base of the junction left unmatched. The CDR3 extends over 15 amino acids. CDR3 in DNA: TGTGCCACCAGCAGAGTAGCGGGAGGGCCAGATACGCAGTATTTT. The encoded protein is CATSRVAGGPDTQYF.

This clone showed up just a few times. This chain connects TRBV6-2 or TRBV6-3 to TRBJ1-3, with D uncertain. Trimming removed 0 bases from V and 4 bases from J, with 4 bases in between. In germline, CDR1 is MNHEY, CDR2 SVGEGT. There are 13 residues in the CDR3. Here the CDR3 reads CASSYSTGNTIYF. CDR3 in DNA: TGTGCCAGCAGTTACTCGACAGGAAACACCATATATTTT.

The chain couples TRBV9 to TRBJ1-1, with 7 bases fitting TRBD1. CDR1 and CDR2 (germline): SGDLS, YYNGEE. There are 14 residues in the CDR3. V shed 3 bases and J 0 bases; nucleotides not matched to a gene: 2. This CDR3 is CASSEGQLNTEAFF. CDR3 nucleotides: TGTGCCAGCAGCGAGGGACAGTTGAACACTGAAGCTTTCTTT.

The chain couples TRBV6-2 or TRBV6-3 to TRBJ1-1, with 10 nucleotides matching TRBD1. Germline V lookup: CDR1 MNHEY, CDR2 SVGEGT. V trimming: 4 bases; J trimming: 1 base; junction bases outside the gene matches: 9. The CDR3 runs 17 residues. Written as DNA, the CDR3 is TGTGCCAGCAGTTCCCGGGACAGGGGTACATCGAACACTGAAGCTTTCTTT. It codes for CASSSRDRGTSNTEAFF.

The gene calls are TRBV24-1 and TRBJ1-1; 11 bases align to TRBD1. V shed 3 bases and J 9 bases; nucleotides not matched to a gene: 8. Germline lookup yields CDR1 KGHDR and CDR2 SFDVKD. The CDR3 is 15 amino acids. The CDR3 loop is CATSDRDRGTRKAFF. In nucleotides, the CDR3 is TGTGCCACCAGTGATCGGGACAGGGGGACGCGCAAAGCTTTCTTT.